These 17 T cell receptor beta chains share one sample of origin, sequenced in a study of shared clonotypes between healthy human individuals. The protocol was immunoSEQ multiplex PCR, while the TCRdb copy is restricted to in-frame clones and leaves out a portion. The data show about 1.1 million clones, 60% to 80% seen once. Sequences were obtained from memory CD4+ T cells from PBMCs. Subset defined: CD45RA-negative fraction. The receptors derive from a man younger than 30 in good health. Some clones in this sample may be carry-over from other donors' samples.

The V and J genes are TRBV18 and TRBJ2-1, with 12 bases lining up with TRBD2. This CDR3 has 19 amino acids. V dropped 3 bases and J dropped 1; count of bases not matched to a gene: 10. Germline lookup yields CDR1 KGHSH and CDR2 LQKENI. As DNA, the CDR3 is TGTGCCAGCTCACCGTCGGCTAGCGGGAGGGCCGGTTCCTACAATGAGCAGTTCTTC. Its protein product is CASSPSASGRAGSYNEQFF. Based on the CDR3 plus reference TRBV18 and TRBJ2-1, the full variable domain is NAGVMQNPRHLVRRRGQEARLRCSPMKGHSHVYWYRQLPEEGLKFMVYLQKENIIDESGMPKERFSAEFPKEGPSILRIQQVVRGDSAAYFCASSPSASGRAGSYNEQFFGPGTRLTVL.

The rearrangement uses TRBV10-3 and TRBJ1-2; TRBD1 aligns across 11 bases. Germline assignment: CDR1 ENHRY and CDR2 SYGVKD. J lost 4 bases, V lost 8 bases, and 6 bases had no gene match. The CDR3 covers 14 residues. The CDR3: CAIVGQGEPYGYTF. Written as DNA, the CDR3 is TGTGCCATCGTGGGACAGGGGGAACCCTATGGCTACACCTTC.

The chain carries TRBV7-6 and TRBJ2-2; perhaps TRBD2 as D (5 bases). V was cut by 1 base and J by 0 bases, with 9 bases left in between. Germline CDR1 and CDR2: SGHVS and FNYEAQ. This CDR3 has 16 residues. As DNA, the CDR3 is TGTGCCAGCAGCTTAGAGGGCGGGTCGAACACCGGGGAGCTGTTTTTT. This encodes CASSLEGGSNTGELFF.

V is TRBV18 and J is TRBJ2-7; 14 bases align to TRBD2. The ends lost 5 bases at V and 3 bases at J; junction bases unmatched: 15. The CDR3 covers 19 residues. CDR1 and CDR2 (germline): KGHSH, LQKENI. The CDR3 DNA is TGTGCCAGCTCAGTCCAACCCCTTTCTGGGACTAGCGGGAGCTACGAGCAGTACTTC. Its protein is CASSVQPLSGTSGSYEQYF. Full variable domain (missing parts from reference TRBV18 and TRBJ2-7): NAGVMQNPRHLVRRRGQEARLRCSPMKGHSHVYWYRQLPEEGLKFMVYLQKENIIDESGMPKERFSAEFPKEGPSILRIQQVVRGDSAAYFCASSVQPLSGTSGSYEQYFGPGTRLTVT.

The chain employs TRBV4-2 and TRBJ2-3, with 16 bases identical to TRBD2. The CDR3 has 20 residues. The germline V gene has CDR1 LGHNA and CDR2 YNFKEQ. Unmatched junction bases numbered 9, after V lost 2 bases and J lost 1 base. Here the CDR3 reads CASSQTGTSGRARGTDTQYF. DNA for the CDR3: TGTGCCAGCAGCCAAACCGGGACTAGCGGGAGGGCCCGTGGCACAGATACGCAGTATTTT.

The gene calls are TRBV6-1 and TRBJ1-5; D is uncertain. CDR3 size: 15 residues. Per germline, CDR1 MNHNS and CDR2 SASEGT. V was shortened by 5 bases and J by 7 bases, with 18 bases between the two germline ends. The CDR3 sequence: CASSRSRGGEQPQHF. CDR3 nucleotide sequence: TGTGCCAGCAGTCGATCGCGAGGTGGCGAACAGCCCCAGCATTTT.

V gene TRBV11-2 combines with J gene TRBJ2-3, with 7 nucleotides matching TRBD2. CDR3 length: 14 amino acids. V lost 8 bases and J lost 0; bases outside the gene matches: 5. Germline V gives CDR1 SGHAT, CDR2 FQNNGV. The CDR3 here is CASSGTTSTDTQYF. CDR3 in DNA: TGTGCCAGCTCCGGGACTACTAGCACAGATACGCAGTATTTT.

The V gene is TRBV6-4, the J gene TRBJ2-1, with 8 bases aligning to TRBD2. V gave up 0 bases and J gave up 8 bases; unmatched junction bases: 9. Germline CDR1 reads MRHNA; CDR2 reads SNTAGT. The CDR3 loop spans 16 amino acids. For the CDR3, the DNA is TGTGCCAGCAGTGACTCCCCCGGGGGGGATGGCGATGAGCAGTTCTTC. Translation gives CASSDSPGGDGDEQFF.

This clone was seen a handful of times. The chain has TRBV5-4 and TRBJ1-1; 8 bases are shared with TRBD1. With V trimmed by 3 bases and J by 5 bases, 9 bases remained unmatched. Germline assignment: CDR1 SGHNT and CDR2 YYREEE (reference sequence). This CDR3 is 15 amino acids long. CDR3 sequence (DNA): TGTGCCAGCAGCTCTACACGACAGGGGAATACTGAAGCTTTCTTT. This encodes CASSSTRQGNTEAFF.

Only a few counts were recorded for this clone. The CDR3 sequence is CATTTGGRKETQYF. The CDR3 DNA reads as TGTGCCACCACCACCGGGGGGCGAAAAGAGACCCAGTACTTC. The chain has TRBV5-8 and TRBJ2-5, with D possibly matching TRBD2 (7 bases). The V gene's germline CDR1 is SGHTS and CDR2 YDEGEE. Trimming took 9 bases from V and 3 from J, leaving 18 bases between them. CDR3 length: 14 residues.

The chain recombines TRBV12-5 with TRBJ2-3; D is ambiguous. The germline CDR1 and CDR2 sequences are LGHNT and FRNRAP. The CDR3 is made up of 16 amino acids. V dropped 5 bases and J dropped 1 base, with 16 bases sitting between them. Here the CDR3 DNA reads TGTGCTAGTGGTCCTCTCGTCGCGGCACGCACAGATACGCAGTATTTT. Amino acid sequence: CASGPLVAARTDTQYF.

This clone has just a few counts. The identical CDR3 is also encoded by other nucleotide sequences in the sample. Here the CDR3 reads CASSLGVSGANVLTF. CDR3 bases: TGTGCCAGCAGCCTGGGGGTCTCTGGGGCCAACGTCCTGACTTTC. The V call is TRBV5-6, the J call TRBJ2-6; D tentatively reads TRBD1 or TRBD2 (5 bases each). Germline CDR1 and CDR2: SGHDT and YYEEEE. V was trimmed by 4 bases and J by 0 bases, leaving 8 bases between them. CDR3 size: 15 residues.

Remarks on this clone: Within the sample, other DNA sequences also encode this same CDR3. The chain recombines TRBV28 with TRBJ2-5; D unclear. The CDR3 loop spans 14 amino acids. V was pared by 1 base and J by 1 base, with 7 bases between. CDR1 MDHEN and CDR2 SYDVKM come from the germline V gene. CDR3 in amino acids: CASSLSGGQETQYF. The DNA for the CDR3 is TGTGCCAGCAGTTTATCTGGCGGCCAAGAGACCCAGTACTTC.

CDR3 nucleotide sequence: TGTGCCAGCGGGGACGGGGGCCTCTCTGGAAACACCATATATTTT. It specifies CASGDGGLSGNTIYF. The chain carries TRBV6-5 and TRBJ1-3, with D tentatively TRBD1 (6 bases). CDR1 is MNHEY and CDR2 is SVGAGI in the germline V gene. The V gene lost 8 bases and the J gene lost 0 bases, with 14 bases spanning the gap. This CDR3 has 15 residues.

The count of this clone is one. The J gene is TRBJ2-4, the V gene TRBV14; D is ambiguous. This CDR3 comprises 12 residues. Germline V gene data show CDR1 as SGHDN and CDR2 as FVKESK. Trimming removed 4 bases from V and 7 bases from J, with 8 bases in between. Here the CDR3 reads CASSRNGNIQYF. The CDR3 nucleotides read TGTGCCAGCAGCCGGAACGGGAACATTCAGTACTTC. The whole variable domain, remainder taken from reference TRBV14 and TRBJ2-4, is EAGVTQFPSHSVIEKGQTVTLRCDPISGHDNLYWYRRVMGKEIKFLLHFVKESKQDESGMPNNRFLAERTGGTYSTLKVQPAELEDSGVYFCASSRNGNIQYFGAGTRLSVL.

The chain links TRBV4-2 to TRBJ2-5; no firm D call. V was clipped by 4 bases and J by 4 bases, with 13 bases between them. The CDR3 is 14 residues long. Germline CDR1 LGHNA, CDR2 YNFKEQ. Here the CDR3 DNA reads TGTGCCAGCAGCCCCACCGGTGGGCGAGAGACCCAGTACTTC. Protein: CASSPTGGRETQYF.

The CDR3 DNA is TGTGCCATCAGTGAGGAAGGGGAGCAGTACTTC. As protein: CAISEEGEQYF. The V gene is TRBV10-3, the J gene TRBJ2-7; no clear D gene. The V gene's germline CDR1 is ENHRY and CDR2 SYGVKD. Trimming removed 2 bases from V and 7 bases from J, with 6 bases in between. This CDR3 is built from 11 residues.